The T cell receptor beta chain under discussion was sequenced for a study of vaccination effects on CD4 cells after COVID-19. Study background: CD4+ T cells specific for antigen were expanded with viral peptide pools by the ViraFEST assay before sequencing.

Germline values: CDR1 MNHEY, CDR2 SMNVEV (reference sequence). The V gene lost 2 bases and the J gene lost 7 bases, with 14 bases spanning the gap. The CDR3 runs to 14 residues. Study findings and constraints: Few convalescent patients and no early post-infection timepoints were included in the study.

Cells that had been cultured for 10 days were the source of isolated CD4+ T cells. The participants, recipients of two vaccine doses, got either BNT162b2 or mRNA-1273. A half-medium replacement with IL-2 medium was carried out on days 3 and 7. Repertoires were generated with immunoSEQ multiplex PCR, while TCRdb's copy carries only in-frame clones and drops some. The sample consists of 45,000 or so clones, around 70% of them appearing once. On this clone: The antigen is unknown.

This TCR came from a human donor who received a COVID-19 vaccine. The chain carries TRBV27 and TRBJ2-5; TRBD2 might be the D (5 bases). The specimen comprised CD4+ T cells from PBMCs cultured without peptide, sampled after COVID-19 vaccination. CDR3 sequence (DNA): TGTGCCAGCAGTTTAAACCCCCTGAGCGGGACCCAGTACTTC. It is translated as CASSLNPLSGTQYF.